One sample yielded the 7 T cell receptor beta chains listed below, sequenced in a study of CD8 T cells in Susac syndrome. Reverse transcription of 0.5 to 1 ug RNA was performed with random hexamers. MiXCR, applied by TCRdb to the immunoSEQ multiplex PCR reads, yields one record per CDR3 protein. The sample yields tens of thousands of distinct CDR3 sequences, 90% to 95% seen once. Sequencing input: CD8+ T cells from PBMCs. These receptors all come from a human donor with Susac syndrome.

The V gene is TRBV12-3 or TRBV12-4, the J gene TRBJ1-1; possible D gene TRBD1, 5 bases. Between the trimmed V and J ends, which lost 5 bases and 3 bases, there was a span of 16 bases. The CDR3 has 15 amino acids. The CDR3 spells CASSSGTPRDTEAFF. CDR3 in DNA: TGTGCCAGCAGTAGTGGGACCCCGAGGGACACTGAAGCTTTCTTT.

This clonotype came up once. The CDR3 coding sequence is TGTGCCAGCAGCTTGGGGGTTGGAGCCTACGAGCAGTACTTC. Its translation: CASSLGVGAYEQYF. The gene calls are TRBV5-6 and TRBJ2-7; D is ambiguous. The CDR3 loop spans 14 amino acids. Deletions cut 0 bases from V and 2 bases from J, with 9 bases between. Looked up from germline, CDR1 is SGHDT and CDR2 is YYEEEE.

This clonotype appeared a single time. The chain has TRBV3-1 and TRBJ2-2; D tentatively reads TRBD1 or TRBD2 (6 bases each). From germline, CDR1 is LGHDT and CDR2 YNNKEL (reference sequence). This CDR3 is built from 15 residues. Deletions cut 4 bases from V and 8 bases from J, with 17 bases between. DNA of the CDR3: TGTGCCAGCAGCCCCGGAGGGGGTGGTCGAGGGGAGCTGTTTTTT. It codes for CASSPGGGGRGELFF.

This clonotype appeared a single time. This sequence joins TRBV7-9 and TRBJ2-1; 7 positions match TRBD2. V lost 3 bases to trimming and J lost 3 bases; unmatched junction nucleotides: 14. Germline CDR1 and CDR2: SEHNR and FQNEAQ (reference sequence). This CDR3 has 18 residues. The CDR3 DNA reads as TGTGCCAGCAGCTTCTCGGACTACTCCGCGGGGGTCTACAATGAGCAGTTCTTC. It codes for CASSFSDYSAGVYNEQFF.

This sequence joins TRBV7-9 and TRBJ2-7; 7 nucleotides line up with TRBD2. Germline V CDR1 and CDR2: SEHNR, FQNEAQ (reference sequence). The trim removed 5 bases at V and 3 bases at J, leaving 4 bases unmatched. The CDR3 length is 13 residues. CDR3 protein: CASSPERGYEQYF. The DNA for the CDR3 is TGTGCCAGCAGCCCAGAGCGGGGCTACGAGCAGTACTTC. Variable domain in full (rest from reference TRBV7-9 and TRBJ2-7): DTGVSQNPRHKITKRGQNVTFRCDPISEHNRLYWYRQTLGQGPEFLTYFQNEAQLEKSRLLSDRFSAERPKGSFSTLEIQRTEQGDSAMYLCASSPERGYEQYFGPGTRLTVT.

This rearrangement joins TRBV12-5 to TRBJ2-2, with D perhaps matching TRBD2 (6 bases). This CDR3 spans 14 amino acids. Per germline, CDR1 LGHNT and CDR2 FRNRAP. The CDR3 nucleotides read TGTGCGTCAGTTAGGGGCGGGGACACCGGGGAGCTGTTTTTT. As protein: CASVRGGDTGELFF.

This chain uses TRBV11-3 with TRBJ2-2; 9 bases are a match to TRBD2. Trimming removed 2 bases from V and 5 bases from J; junction bases left unmatched: 6. CDR3 length: 16 amino acids. CDR1 SGHNT and CDR2 YENEEA come from the germline V gene. The CDR3 loop is CASSLSGTSKTGELFF. The CDR3 nucleotides read TGTGCCAGCAGCTTAAGTGGGACTAGCAAAACCGGGGAGCTGTTTTTT.